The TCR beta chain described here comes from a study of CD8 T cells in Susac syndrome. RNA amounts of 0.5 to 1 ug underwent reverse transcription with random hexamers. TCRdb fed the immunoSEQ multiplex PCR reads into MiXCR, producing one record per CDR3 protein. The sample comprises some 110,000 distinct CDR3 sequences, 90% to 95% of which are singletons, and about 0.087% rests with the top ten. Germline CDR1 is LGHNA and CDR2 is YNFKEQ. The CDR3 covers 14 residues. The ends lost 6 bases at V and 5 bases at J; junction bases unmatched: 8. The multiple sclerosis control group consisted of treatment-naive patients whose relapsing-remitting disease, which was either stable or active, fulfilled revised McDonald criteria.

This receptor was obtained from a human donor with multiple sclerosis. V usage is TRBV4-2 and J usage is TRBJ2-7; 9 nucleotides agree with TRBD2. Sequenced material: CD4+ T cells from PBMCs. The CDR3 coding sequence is TGTGCCAGCAGTGGGCTAGCGGGGAGCAACGAGCAGTACTTC. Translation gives CASSGLAGSNEQYF.